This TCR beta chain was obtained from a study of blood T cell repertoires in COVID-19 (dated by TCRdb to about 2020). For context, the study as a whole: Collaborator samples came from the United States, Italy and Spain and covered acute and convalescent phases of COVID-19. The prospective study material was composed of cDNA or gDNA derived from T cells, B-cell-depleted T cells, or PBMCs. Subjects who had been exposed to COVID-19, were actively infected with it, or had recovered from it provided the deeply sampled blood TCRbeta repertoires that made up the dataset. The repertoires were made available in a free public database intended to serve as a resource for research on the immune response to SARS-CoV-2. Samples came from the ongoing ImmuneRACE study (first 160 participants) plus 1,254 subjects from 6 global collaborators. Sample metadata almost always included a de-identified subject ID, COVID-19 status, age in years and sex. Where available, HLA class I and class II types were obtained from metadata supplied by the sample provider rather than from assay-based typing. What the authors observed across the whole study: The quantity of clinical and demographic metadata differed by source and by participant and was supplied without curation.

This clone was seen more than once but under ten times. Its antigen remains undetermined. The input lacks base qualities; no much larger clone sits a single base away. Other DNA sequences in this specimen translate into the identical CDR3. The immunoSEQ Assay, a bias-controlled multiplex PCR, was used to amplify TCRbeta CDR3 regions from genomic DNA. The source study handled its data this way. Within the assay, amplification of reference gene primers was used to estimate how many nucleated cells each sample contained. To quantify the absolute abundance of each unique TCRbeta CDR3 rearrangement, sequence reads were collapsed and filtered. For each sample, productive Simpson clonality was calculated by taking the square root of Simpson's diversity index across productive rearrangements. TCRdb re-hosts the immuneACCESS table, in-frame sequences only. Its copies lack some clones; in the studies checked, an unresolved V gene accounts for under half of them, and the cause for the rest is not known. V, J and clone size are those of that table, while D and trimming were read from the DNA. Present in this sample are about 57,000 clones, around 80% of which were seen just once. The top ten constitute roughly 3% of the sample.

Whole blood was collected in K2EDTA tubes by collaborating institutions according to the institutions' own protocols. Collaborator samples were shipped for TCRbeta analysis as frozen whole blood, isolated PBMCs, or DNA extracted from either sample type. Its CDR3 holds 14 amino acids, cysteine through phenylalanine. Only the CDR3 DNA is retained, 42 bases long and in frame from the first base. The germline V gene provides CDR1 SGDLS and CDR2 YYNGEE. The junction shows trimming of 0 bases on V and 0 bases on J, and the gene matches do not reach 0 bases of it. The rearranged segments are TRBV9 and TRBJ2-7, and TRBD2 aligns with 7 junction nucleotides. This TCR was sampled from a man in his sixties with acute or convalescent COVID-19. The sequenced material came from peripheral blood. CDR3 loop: CASSVASGSYEQYF. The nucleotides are TGTGCCAGCAGCGTAGCTAGCGGCTCCTACGAGCAGTACTTC. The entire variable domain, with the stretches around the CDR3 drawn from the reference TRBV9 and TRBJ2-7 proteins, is DSGVTQTPKHLITATGQRVTLRCSPRSGDLSVYWYQQSLDQGLQFLIQYYNGEERAKGNILERFSAQQFPDLHSELNLSSLELGDSALYFCASSVASGSYEQYFGPGTRLTVT.